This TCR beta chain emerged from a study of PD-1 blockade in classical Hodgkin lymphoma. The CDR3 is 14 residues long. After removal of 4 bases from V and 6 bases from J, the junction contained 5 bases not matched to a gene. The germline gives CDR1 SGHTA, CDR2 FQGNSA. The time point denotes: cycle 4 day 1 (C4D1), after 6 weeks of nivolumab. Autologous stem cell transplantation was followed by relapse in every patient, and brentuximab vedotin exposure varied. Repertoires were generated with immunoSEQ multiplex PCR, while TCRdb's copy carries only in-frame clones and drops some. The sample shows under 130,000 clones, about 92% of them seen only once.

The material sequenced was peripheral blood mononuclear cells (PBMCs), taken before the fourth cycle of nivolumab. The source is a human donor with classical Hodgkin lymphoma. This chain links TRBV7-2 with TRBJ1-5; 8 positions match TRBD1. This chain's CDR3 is CASSSDRVGQPQHF. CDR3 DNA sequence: TGTGCCAGCAGCTCGGACAGGGTGGGTCAGCCCCAGCATTTT.